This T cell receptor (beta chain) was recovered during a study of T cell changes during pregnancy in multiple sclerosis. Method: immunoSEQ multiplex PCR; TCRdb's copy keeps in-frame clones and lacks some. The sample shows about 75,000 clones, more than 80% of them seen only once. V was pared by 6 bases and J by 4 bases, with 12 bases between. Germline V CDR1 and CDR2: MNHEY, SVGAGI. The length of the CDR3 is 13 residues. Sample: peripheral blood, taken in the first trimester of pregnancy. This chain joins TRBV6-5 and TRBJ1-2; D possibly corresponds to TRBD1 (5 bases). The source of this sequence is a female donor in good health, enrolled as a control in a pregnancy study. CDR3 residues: CASSREESYGYTF. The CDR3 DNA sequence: TGTGCCAGCAGCAGGGAAGAGAGCTATGGCTACACCTTC.